The clone carrying this TCR beta chain appeared many times. Antigen: not known. The entry originates in a study of neurological immune-mediated disorders. PBMCs numbering 2 million and stored at -80 C yielded the unsorted libraries. The cDNA was synthesized by means of template-switch 5'RACE, which was carried out with 10-nucleotide random UMIs. Using its own MiXCR run on the 5' RACE reads, TCRdb lists one record per CDR3 protein. The sample has about 48,000 distinct CDR3 sequences; 10% are singletons. Study results and caveats: The greatest TCR clonal expansion occurred in HTLV-1-associated myelopathy and the least in multiple sclerosis, which fell below healthy controls.

The germline gives CDR1 SGHRS, CDR2 YFSETQ. V shed 3 bases and J 5 bases; nucleotides not matched to a gene: 8. The CDR3 consists of 16 residues. The sequenced material came from PBMCs. This receptor was obtained from a woman aged 40 to 50 with HTLV-1-associated myelopathy (HAM/TSP). The V and J genes are TRBV5-1 and TRBJ2-2; 9 bases are shared with TRBD1. The chain's CDR3 is CASSWGAGQGTGELFF. The CDR3 DNA reads as TGCGCCAGCAGCTGGGGTGCGGGACAGGGAACCGGGGAGCTGTTTTTT.